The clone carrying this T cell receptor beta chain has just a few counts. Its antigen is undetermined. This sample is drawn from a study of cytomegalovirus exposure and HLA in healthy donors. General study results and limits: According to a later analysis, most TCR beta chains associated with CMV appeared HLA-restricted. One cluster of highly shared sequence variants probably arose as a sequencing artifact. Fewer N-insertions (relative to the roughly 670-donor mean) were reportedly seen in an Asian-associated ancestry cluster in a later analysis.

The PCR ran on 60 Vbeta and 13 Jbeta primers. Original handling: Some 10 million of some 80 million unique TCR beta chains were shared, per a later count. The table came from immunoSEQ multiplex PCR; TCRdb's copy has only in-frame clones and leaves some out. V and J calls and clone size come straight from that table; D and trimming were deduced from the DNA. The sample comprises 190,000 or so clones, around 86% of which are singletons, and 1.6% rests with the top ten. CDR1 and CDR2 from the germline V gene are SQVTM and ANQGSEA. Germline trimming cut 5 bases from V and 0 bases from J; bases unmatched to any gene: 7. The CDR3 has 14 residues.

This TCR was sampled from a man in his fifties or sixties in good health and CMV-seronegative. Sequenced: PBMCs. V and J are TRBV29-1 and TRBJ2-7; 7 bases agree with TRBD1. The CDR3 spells CSVSDRANSYEQYF. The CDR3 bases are TGCAGCGTTTCCGACAGGGCTAACTCCTACGAGCAGTACTTC.